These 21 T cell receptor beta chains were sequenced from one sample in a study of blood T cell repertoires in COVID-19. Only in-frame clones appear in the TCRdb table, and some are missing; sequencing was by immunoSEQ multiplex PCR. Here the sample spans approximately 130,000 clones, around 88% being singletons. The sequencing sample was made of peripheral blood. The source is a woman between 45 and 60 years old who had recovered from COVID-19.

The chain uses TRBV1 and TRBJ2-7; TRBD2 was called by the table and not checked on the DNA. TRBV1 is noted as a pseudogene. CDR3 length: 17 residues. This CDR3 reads CTSSQTTSGGSGYEQYF. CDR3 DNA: TGCACCAGCAGCCAAACGACTAGCGGGGGATCTGGCTACGAGCAGTACTTC.

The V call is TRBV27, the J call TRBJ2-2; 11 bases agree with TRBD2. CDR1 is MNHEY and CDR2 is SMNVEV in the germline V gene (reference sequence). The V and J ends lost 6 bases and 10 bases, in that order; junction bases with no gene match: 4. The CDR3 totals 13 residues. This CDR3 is CASRLAGAQELFF. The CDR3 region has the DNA TGTGCCAGCAGACTAGCGGGAGCGCAGGAGCTGTTTTTT.

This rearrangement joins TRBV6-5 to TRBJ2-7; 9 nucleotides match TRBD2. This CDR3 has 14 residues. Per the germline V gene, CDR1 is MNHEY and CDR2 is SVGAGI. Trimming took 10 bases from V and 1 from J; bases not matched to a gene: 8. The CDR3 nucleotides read TGTGCCACCCTCCGGCTAGCGGGATCCTACGAGCAGTACTTC. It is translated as CATLRLAGSYEQYF.

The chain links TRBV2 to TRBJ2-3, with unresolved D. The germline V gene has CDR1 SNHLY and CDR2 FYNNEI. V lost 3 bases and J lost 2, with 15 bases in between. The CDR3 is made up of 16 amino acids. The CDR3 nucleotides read TGTGCCAGCAGTGACCTAAGTTGGAGTTACACAGATACGCAGTATTTT. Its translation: CASSDLSWSYTDTQYF.

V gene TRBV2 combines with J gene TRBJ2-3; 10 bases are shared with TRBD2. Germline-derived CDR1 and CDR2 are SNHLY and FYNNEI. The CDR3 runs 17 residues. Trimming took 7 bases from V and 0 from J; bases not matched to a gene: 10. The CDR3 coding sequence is TGTGCCAGCAAGCGAGAGGCTAGCGGGGGTAGCACAGATACGCAGTATTTT. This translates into CASKREASGGSTDTQYF.

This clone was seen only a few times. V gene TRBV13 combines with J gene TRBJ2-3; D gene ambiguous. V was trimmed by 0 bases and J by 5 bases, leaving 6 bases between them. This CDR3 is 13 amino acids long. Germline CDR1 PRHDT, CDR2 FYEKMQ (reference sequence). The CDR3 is CASSLGPLDTQYF. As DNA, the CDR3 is TGTGCCAGCAGCTTAGGCCCATTAGATACGCAGTATTTT.

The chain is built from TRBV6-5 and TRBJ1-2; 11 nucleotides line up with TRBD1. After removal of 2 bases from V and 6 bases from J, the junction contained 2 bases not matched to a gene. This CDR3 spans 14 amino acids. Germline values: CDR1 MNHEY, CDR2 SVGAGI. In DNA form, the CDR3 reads TGTGCCAGCAGTTACCGGACAGGGGGCGATGGCTACACCTTC. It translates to CASSYRTGGDGYTF.

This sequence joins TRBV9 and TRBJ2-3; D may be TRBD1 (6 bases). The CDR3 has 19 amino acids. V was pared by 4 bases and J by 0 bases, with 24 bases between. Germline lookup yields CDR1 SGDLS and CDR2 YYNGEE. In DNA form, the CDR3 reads TGTGCCAGCAGCCCGCACGACAGGCCCCGCGGCCTCAGCACAGATACGCAGTATTTT. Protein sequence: CASSPHDRPRGLSTDTQYF.

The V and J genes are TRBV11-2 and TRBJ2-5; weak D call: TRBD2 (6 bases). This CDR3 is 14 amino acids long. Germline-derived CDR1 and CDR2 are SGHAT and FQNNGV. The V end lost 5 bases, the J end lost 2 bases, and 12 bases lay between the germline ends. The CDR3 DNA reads TGTGCCAGCAGCGTCGGGACTCAACAAGAGACCCAGTACTTC. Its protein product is CASSVGTQQETQYF.

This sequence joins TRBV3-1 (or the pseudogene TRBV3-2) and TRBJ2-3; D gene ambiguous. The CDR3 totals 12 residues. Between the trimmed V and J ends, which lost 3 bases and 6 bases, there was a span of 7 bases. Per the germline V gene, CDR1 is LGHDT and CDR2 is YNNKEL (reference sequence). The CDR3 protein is CASSQSGDTQYF. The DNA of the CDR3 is TGTGCCAGCAGCCAGTCCGGGGATACGCAGTATTTT.

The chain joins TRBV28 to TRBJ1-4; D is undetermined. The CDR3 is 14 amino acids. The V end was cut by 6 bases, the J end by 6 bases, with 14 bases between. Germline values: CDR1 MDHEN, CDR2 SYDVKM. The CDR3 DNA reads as TGTGCCAGCAGCCCGGTGGAGGACTATGAAAAACTGTTTTTT. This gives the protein CASSPVEDYEKLFF.

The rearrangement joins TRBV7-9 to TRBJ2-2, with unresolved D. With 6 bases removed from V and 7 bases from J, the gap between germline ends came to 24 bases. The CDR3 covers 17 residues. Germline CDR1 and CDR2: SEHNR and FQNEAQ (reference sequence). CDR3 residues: CASRPPLHEAVGGELFF. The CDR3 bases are TGTGCCAGCAGACCCCCTCTCCATGAGGCGGTTGGCGGGGAGCTGTTTTTT.

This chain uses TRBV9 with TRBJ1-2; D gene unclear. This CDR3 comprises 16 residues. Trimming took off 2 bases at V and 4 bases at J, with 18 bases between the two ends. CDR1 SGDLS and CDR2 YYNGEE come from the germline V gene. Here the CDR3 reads CASSVGEGTHPYGYTF. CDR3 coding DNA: TGTGCCAGCAGCGTTGGAGAGGGAACACACCCCTATGGCTACACCTTC.

Here the CDR3 DNA reads TGTGCCTGGAGTAGCGGTCCCTACAATGAGCAGTTCTTC. It codes for CAWSSGPYNEQFF. The chain combines TRBV30 with TRBJ2-1, with D perhaps TRBD2 (5 bases). The CDR3 spans 13 residues. Deletions cut 2 bases from V and 2 bases from J, with 7 bases between. CDR1 GTSNPN and CDR2 SVGIG come from the germline V gene (reference sequence).

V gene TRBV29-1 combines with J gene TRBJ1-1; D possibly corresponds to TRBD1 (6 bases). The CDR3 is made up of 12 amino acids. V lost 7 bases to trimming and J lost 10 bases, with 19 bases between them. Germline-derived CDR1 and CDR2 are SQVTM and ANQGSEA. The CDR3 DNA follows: TGCAGCGCCAGTAGTACAGGGCGAGGAGCTTTCTTT. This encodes CSASSTGRGAFF.

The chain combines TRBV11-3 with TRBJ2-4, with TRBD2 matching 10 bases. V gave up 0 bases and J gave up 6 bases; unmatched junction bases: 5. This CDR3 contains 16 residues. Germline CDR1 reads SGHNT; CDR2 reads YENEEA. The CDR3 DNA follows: TGTGCCAGCAGCTTAGAGAGCGGGAGGGCCGGAAACATTCAGTACTTC. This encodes CASSLESGRAGNIQYF.

The CDR3 loop is CASSPSGSYEQYF. Written as DNA, the CDR3 is TGTGCCAGCAGCCCATCCGGGTCCTACGAGCAGTACTTC. The chain couples TRBV7-9 to TRBJ2-7, with no clear D. The V and J ends lost 5 bases and 1 base respectively, with 9 bases between them. There are 13 residues in the CDR3. Looked up from germline, CDR1 is SEHNR and CDR2 is FQNEAQ (reference sequence).

The CDR3, as DNA: TGTGCCAGCACACAAGCCGGGACAGGGGATGGCTACACCTTC. It is translated as CASTQAGTGDGYTF. The chain is built from TRBV6-5 and TRBJ1-2; 10 bases align to TRBD1. This CDR3 has 14 amino acids. Germline lookup yields CDR1 MNHEY and CDR2 SVGAGI. J was trimmed by 6 bases and V by 7 bases; bases with no gene match: 8.

The CDR3, as DNA: TGTGCCAGCAGTTTATCCCACAGCGGACTGTTTGGGGACGAGCAGTACTTC. Protein: CASSLSHSGLFGDEQYF. This rearrangement joins TRBV27 to TRBJ2-7, with D possibly TRBD2 on 5 matching bases. Per the germline V gene, CDR1 is MNHEY and CDR2 is SMNVEV (reference sequence). The CDR3 loop spans 17 amino acids. V lost 0 bases and J 5 bases, leaving 20 bases between the germline ends.

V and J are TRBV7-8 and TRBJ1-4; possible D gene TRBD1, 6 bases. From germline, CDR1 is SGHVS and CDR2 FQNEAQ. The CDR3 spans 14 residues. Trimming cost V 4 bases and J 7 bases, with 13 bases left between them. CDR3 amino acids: CASSSGTRGEKLFF. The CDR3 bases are TGTGCCAGCAGCTCAGGGACAAGGGGTGAAAAACTGTTTTTT.

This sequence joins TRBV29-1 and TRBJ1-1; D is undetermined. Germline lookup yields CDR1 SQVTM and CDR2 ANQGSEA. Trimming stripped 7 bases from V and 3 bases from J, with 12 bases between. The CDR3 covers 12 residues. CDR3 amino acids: CSGTRGYTEAFF. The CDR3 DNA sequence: TGCAGCGGTACACGGGGTTACACTGAAGCTTTCTTT. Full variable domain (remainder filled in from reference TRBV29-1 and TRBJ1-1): SAVISQKPSRDICQRGTSLTIQCQVDSQVTMMFWYRQQPGQSLTLIATANQGSEATYESGFVIDKFPISRPNLTFSTLTVSNMSPEDSSIYLCSGTRGYTEAFFGQGTRLTVV.